Following are 24 T cell receptor beta chains from one sample sequenced in a study of cytomegalovirus exposure and HLA in healthy donors. PCR involved 60 Vbeta and 13 Jbeta primers. The assay was immunoSEQ multiplex PCR, and TCRdb's table has in-frame clones only and misses some. The sample has under 150,000 clones, over 60% seen once; the top ten hold around 1.2%. The specimen was PBMCs. All receptors come from a male donor in good health and CMV-seropositive.

The chain joins TRBV9 to TRBJ2-1; the match to TRBD1 covers 7 bases. Germline V CDR1 and CDR2: SGDLS, YYNGEE. The CDR3 is 15 amino acids. V lost 0 bases and J lost 7; bases outside the gene matches: 7. The CDR3: CASSVAGTEGNEQFF. As DNA, the CDR3 is TGTGCCAGCAGCGTAGCTGGGACAGAGGGGAATGAGCAGTTCTTC. Combining the CDR3 with reference TRBV9 and TRBJ2-1 gives the whole variable domain DSGVTQTPKHLITATGQRVTLRCSPRSGDLSVYWYQQSLDQGLQFLIQYYNGEERAKGNILERFSAQQFPDLHSELNLSSLELGDSALYFCASSVAGTEGNEQFFGPGTRLTVL.

The chain recombines TRBV7-2 with TRBJ2-7, with a possible D match to TRBD1 (7 bases). Per the germline V gene, CDR1 is SGHTA and CDR2 is FQGNSA. With 0 bases removed from V and 2 bases from J, the gap between germline ends came to 14 bases. The CDR3 is 16 residues long. Here the CDR3 DNA reads TGTGCCAGCAGCTTAGCTTGGGGCAGGGGGGCCTACGAGCAGTACTTC. Amino acids: CASSLAWGRGAYEQYF.

The rearrangement links TRBV19 to TRBJ1-1; 8 positions match TRBD1. CDR3 length equals 15 residues. The ends lost 3 bases at V and 4 bases at J; junction bases unmatched: 7. Germline V CDR1 and CDR2: LNHDA, SQIVND (reference sequence). The CDR3 DNA follows: TGTGCCAGTAGTATTGGGGACAGGATCGGCACTGAAGCTTTCTTT. Its protein product is CASSIGDRIGTEAFF.

This chain links TRBV5-8 with TRBJ2-2; 8 nucleotides align to TRBD2. Trimming took 0 bases from V and 0 from J; bases not matched to a gene: 1. The CDR3 runs 16 residues. The germline V gene encodes CDR1 SGHTS and CDR2 YDEGEE. The CDR3 region has the DNA TGTGCCAGCAGCTTGGCAGCGGGGGCGAACACCGGGGAGCTGTTTTTT. Translated, it gives CASSLAAGANTGELFF.

The genes are TRBV2 and TRBJ1-2; weak D call: TRBD1 (5 bases). This CDR3 comprises 13 residues. Trimming pared 2 bases from V and 6 bases from J, leaving 10 bases between. CDR1 SNHLY and CDR2 FYNNEI come from the germline V gene. Here the CDR3 reads CASSEWEDNGYTF. The CDR3 nucleotides read TGTGCCAGCAGTGAATGGGAGGACAATGGCTACACCTTC. Full variable domain (rest looked up from reference TRBV2 and TRBJ1-2): EPEVTQTPSHQVTQMGQEVILRCVPISNHLYFYWYRQILGQKVEFLVSFYNNEISEKSEIFDDQFSVERPDGSNFTLKIRSTKLEDSAMYFCASSEWEDNGYTFGSGTRLTVV.

This clone was recorded once. The rearrangement uses TRBV27 and TRBJ2-3, with D perhaps TRBD2 (5 bases). Between the trimmed V and J ends, which lost 5 bases and 4 bases, there was a span of 10 bases. From germline, CDR1 is MNHEY and CDR2 SMNVEV (reference sequence). The CDR3 is 13 residues long. CDR3 sequence reads: CASSPDFSDTQYF. The CDR3 DNA is TGTGCCAGCAGTCCGGACTTTTCAGATACGCAGTATTTT.

V gene TRBV7-8 combines with J gene TRBJ2-1; 12 bases align to TRBD2. Trimming took 5 bases from V and 4 from J; bases not matched to a gene: 9. From germline, CDR1 is SGHVS and CDR2 FQNEAQ. This CDR3 has 17 residues. The CDR3 sequence: CASSPRILAGGYNEQFF. In DNA, the CDR3 is TGTGCCAGCAGCCCCAGGATCCTAGCGGGGGGGTACAATGAGCAGTTCTTC. The full variable domain, its missing parts supplied by reference TRBV7-8 and TRBJ2-1, is GAGVSQSPRYKVAKRGQDVALRCDPISGHVSLFWYQQALGQGPEFLTYFQNEAQLDKSGLPSDRFFAERPEGSVSTLKIQRTQQEDSAVYLCASSPRILAGGYNEQFFGPGTRLTVL.

This clone was seen once. The chain's CDR3 is CASSQGLAGGWETQYF. CDR3 bases: TGTGCCAGCAGCCAAGGACTAGCGGGGGGTTGGGAGACCCAGTACTTC. J is TRBJ2-5 and V is TRBV5-4, with 14 bases that match TRBD2. Germline loops: CDR1 SGHNT, CDR2 YYREEE (reference sequence). The V segment lost 4 bases and the J segment 5 bases; nucleotides outside the gene matches: 7. The CDR3 has 16 residues.

CDR3 amino acids: CATRPTGASSYEQYF. CDR3 bases: TGTGCCACCCGCCCAACGGGAGCCAGCTCCTACGAGCAGTACTTC. V gene TRBV10-3 combines with J gene TRBJ2-7, with a possible D match to TRBD2 (6 bases). V was trimmed by 10 bases and J by 0 bases, leaving 19 bases between them. CDR1 and CDR2 (germline): ENHRY, SYGVKD. The CDR3 sequence is 15 residues long.

This chain uses TRBV9 with TRBJ2-7; 10 nucleotides agree with TRBD2. V lost 0 bases to trimming and J lost 2 bases; unmatched junction nucleotides: 5. The germline V gene has CDR1 SGDLS and CDR2 YYNGEE. The CDR3 is made up of 16 amino acids. As DNA, the CDR3 is TGTGCCAGCAGCGTAGGTCGAAGCGGGGGGGCCTACGAGCAGTACTTC. Its protein product is CASSVGRSGGAYEQYF.

The V and J genes are TRBV11-1 and TRBJ1-2, with 8 bases aligning to TRBD1. The germline gives CDR1 SGHAT, CDR2 FQDESV (reference sequence). There are 13 residues in the CDR3. Germline trimming cut 3 bases from V and 12 bases from J; bases unmatched to any gene: 9. CDR3 loop: CASSFDQDRDHTF. The CDR3 nucleotides read TGTGCCAGCAGCTTTGATCAGGACAGGGATCACACCTTC.

Concerning this clone itself: At one boundary the junction diverges from the germline segment, which might be a read error. This chain joins TRBV7-6 and TRBJ2-3; TRBD2 agrees at 9 bases. The germline gives CDR1 SGHVS, CDR2 FNYEAQ. This CDR3 has 19 residues. CDR3 amino acids: CAGSLNPGPGLAHTDTQYF. CDR3 sequence (DNA): TGTGCCGGCAGCTTAAACCCCGGCCCCGGACTAGCGCACACAGATACGCAGTATTTT.

The rearrangement uses TRBV7-9 and TRBJ1-4; 8 positions match TRBD1. V trimming: 10 bases; J trimming: 7 bases; junction bases outside the gene matches: 8. Germline-derived CDR1 and CDR2 are SEHNR and FQNEAQ (reference sequence). The CDR3 is made up of 13 amino acids. CDR3 DNA: TGTGCCACCGCAGGGGGCGTGAGTGAAAAACTGTTTTTT. Protein: CATAGGVSEKLFF.

Here the CDR3 DNA reads TGTGCCAGCAGTCTCAGCGGGGTCTCCTACAATGAGCAGTTCTTC. Encoded protein: CASSLSGVSYNEQFF. This chain joins TRBV6-5 and TRBJ2-1, with TRBD2 matching over 7 bases. Germline CDR1 reads MNHEY; CDR2 reads SVGAGI. The ends lost 5 bases at V and 0 bases at J; junction bases unmatched: 4. The CDR3 totals 15 residues.

The chain combines TRBV4-1 with TRBJ2-5, with 11 bases identical to TRBD1. The length of the CDR3 is 15 residues. The ends lost 3 bases at V and 5 bases at J; junction bases unmatched: 5. Germline CDR1 MGHRA, CDR2 YSYEKL. DNA of the CDR3: TGCGCCAGCAGCCAGCCGGGACAGGGGGTGGAGACCCAGTACTTC. It codes for CASSQPGQGVETQYF.

The chain couples TRBV19 to TRBJ2-3, with 10 bases that match TRBD1. The V and J ends lost 7 bases and 4 bases, in that order; junction bases with no gene match: 5. The CDR3 is 14 residues long. CDR1 LNHDA and CDR2 SQIVND come from the germline V gene (reference sequence). CDR3: CASKLTGGADTQYF. The DNA for the CDR3 is TGTGCCAGTAAGTTGACAGGGGGCGCAGATACGCAGTATTTT.

The chain recombines TRBV6-6 with TRBJ2-1; 9 bases align to TRBD2. The CDR3 consists of 15 residues. V lost 7 bases and J lost 3; bases outside the gene matches: 7. Germline CDR1 reads MNHNY; CDR2 reads SVGAGI (reference sequence). As DNA, the CDR3 is TGTGCCAGCACGAAGGGACTAGCATACTACAATGAGCAGTTCTTC. Protein: CASTKGLAYYNEQFF.

This chain uses TRBV2 with TRBJ2-2; D is perhaps TRBD1 (5 bases). Germline CDR1 reads SNHLY; CDR2 reads FYNNEI. The V end lost 4 bases, the J end lost 2 bases, and 20 bases lay between the germline ends. The CDR3 contains 18 residues. CDR3 nucleotides: TGTGCCAGCAGTGTCTTTGGGGCCCTAGGCCTTAACACCGGGGAGCTGTTTTTT. Its translation is CASSVFGALGLNTGELFF.

The rearrangement uses TRBV7-6 and TRBJ2-5; D unclear. CDR1 and CDR2 (germline): SGHVS, FNYEAQ. V gave up 5 bases and J gave up 1 base, with 5 bases separating them. The CDR3 runs to 12 residues. DNA for the CDR3: TGTGCCAGCAGCCCTACCCAAGAGACCCAGTACTTC. Protein sequence: CASSPTQETQYF. Together with reference TRBV7-6 and TRBJ2-5, the CDR3 gives the full variable domain: GAGVSQSPRYKVTKRGQDVALRCDPISGHVSLYWYRQALGQGPEFLTYFNYEAQQDKSGLPNDRFSAERPEGSISTLTIQRTEQRDSAMYRCASSPTQETQYFGPGTRLLVL.

V is TRBV10-3 and J is TRBJ1-2; D gene uncertain. The germline V gene encodes CDR1 ENHRY and CDR2 SYGVKD. CDR3 length: 15 amino acids. V gave up 7 bases and J gave up 4 bases, with 19 bases separating them. The DNA for the CDR3 is TGTGCCATCAACCCGGGCAGGCGGGAAATCTATGGCTACACCTTC. Encoded protein: CAINPGRREIYGYTF.

The chain couples TRBV30 to TRBJ2-6, with 8 bases matching TRBD2. The trim removed 5 bases at V and 0 bases at J, leaving 6 bases unmatched. Germline-derived CDR1 and CDR2 are GTSNPN and SVGIG (reference sequence). The CDR3 extends over 16 amino acids. The chain's CDR3 is CAWSLAGHSGANVLTF. CDR3 coding DNA: TGTGCCTGGTCCCTAGCGGGCCACTCTGGGGCCAACGTCCTGACTTTC.

Comment on this clone: The junction differs from germline at one of its ends, possibly a read error. The V call is TRBV7-7, the J call TRBJ1-5; TRBD1 might be the D (5 bases). The CDR3 runs 13 residues. The germline V gene has CDR1 SSHAT and CDR2 FNYEAQ (reference sequence). The CDR3 DNA is TGTGCTAGCAGCTTAGCCGACAGAGAGCCCCAGCATTTT. This codes for CASSLADREPQHF.

The gene calls are TRBV11-2 and TRBJ2-1; TRBD2 matches at 8 bases. CDR3 length equals 16 residues. With 3 bases clipped from V and 7 bases from J, the junction kept 11 bases outside the gene matches. In germline, CDR1 is SGHAT, CDR2 FQNNGV. The CDR3 spells CASSFRLAGRGNEQFF. The CDR3 DNA reads TGTGCCAGCAGCTTTCGGCTAGCGGGCCGGGGGAATGAGCAGTTCTTC.

CDR3 amino acids: CASSVGGGAQETQYF. Written as DNA, the CDR3 is TGTGCCAGCAGCGTAGGCGGGGGCGCCCAAGAGACCCAGTACTTC. J is TRBJ2-5 and V is TRBV9, with a tentative D call TRBD2 (7 bases). CDR1 and CDR2 from the germline V gene are SGDLS and YYNGEE. Trimming stripped 0 bases from V and 1 base from J, with 10 bases between. The CDR3 runs 15 residues.